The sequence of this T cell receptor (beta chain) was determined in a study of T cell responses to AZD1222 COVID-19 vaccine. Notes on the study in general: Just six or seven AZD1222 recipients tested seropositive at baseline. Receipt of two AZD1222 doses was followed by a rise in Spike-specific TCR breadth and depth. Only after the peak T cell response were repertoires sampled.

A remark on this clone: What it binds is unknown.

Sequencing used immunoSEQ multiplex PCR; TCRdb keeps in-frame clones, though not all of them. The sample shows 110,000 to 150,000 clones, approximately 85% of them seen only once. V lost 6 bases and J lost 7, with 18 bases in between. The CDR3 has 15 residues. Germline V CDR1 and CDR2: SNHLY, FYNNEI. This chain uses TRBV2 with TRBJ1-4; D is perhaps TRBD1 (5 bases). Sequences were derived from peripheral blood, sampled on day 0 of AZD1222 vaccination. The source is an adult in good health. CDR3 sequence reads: CASRVPQLRGEKLFF. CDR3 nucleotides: TGTGCCAGCAGGGTGCCGCAATTAAGGGGTGAAAAACTGTTTTTT.